This TCR beta chain emerged from a study of T cell responses to AZD1222 COVID-19 vaccine. Comments on this clone: Its target is unknown.

Clones were sequenced by immunoSEQ multiplex PCR, and TCRdb holds only the in-frame ones, with some missing. The table shows about 150,000 clones, with about 89% occurring only once. Findings and limits, study-wide: Unmutated regions of variants are reportedly targeted by nearly half of spike-specific TCRs. The donor group comprised mostly white British people and more females; the analysis possibly underestimated clonal diversity. Spike-wide vaccine-associated CD4 TCRs dominated at 160-218 and 743-854. Just five or six AZD1222 recipients tested seropositive at baseline.

The sequence was obtained from an adult who received the MenACWY meningococcal vaccine as a control. The source was peripheral blood, collected 28 days after the second dose of the MenACWY control vaccine.

Here the CDR3 DNA reads TGTGCCAGCTCACCACTCCAGGGGGCTAGTGAAAAACTGTTTTTT. Translating gives CASSPLQGASEKLFF. The rearrangement links TRBV18 to TRBJ1-4; 8 nucleotides agree with TRBD1. V was clipped by 1 base and J by 7 bases; unmatched bases: 5. This CDR3 contains 15 residues. In germline, CDR1 is KGHSH, CDR2 LQKENI.